This TCR beta chain was obtained from a study of Graves' ophthalmopathy and Graves' hyperthyroidism. Ten or more counts support this clonotype. No antigen is known for it. The study's findings and limits: Blood also contained most of the expanded thyroid clonotypes above 0.001 frequency. Separation of ophthalmopathy from stable hyperthyroidism was achieved by a 13-signature model, at approximately 90% sensitivity and under 82% specificity.

Amplification of TCR beta CDR3 regions used RNA transcripts. Second-round multiplex PCR came after first-round RT-PCR with HTBI primers. TCRdb reprocessed the multiplex PCR reads via MiXCR and lists one record per CDR3 protein. The table lists roughly 480,000 distinct CDR3 sequences, 14% of them singletons. V trimming: 1 base; J trimming: 4 bases; junction bases outside the gene matches: 5. The CDR3 totals 15 residues. CDR1 SQVTM and CDR2 ANQGSEA come from the germline V gene. The chain carries TRBV29-1 and TRBJ2-2, with 8 nucleotides matching TRBD1. The TCR was taken from a woman aged 25 to 45 with Graves' ophthalmopathy. The material sequenced was blood. The CDR3 sequence is CSVEAGGSGTGELFF. CDR3 nucleotides: TGCAGCGTTGAAGCAGGGGGCTCGGGCACCGGGGAGCTGTTTTTT.